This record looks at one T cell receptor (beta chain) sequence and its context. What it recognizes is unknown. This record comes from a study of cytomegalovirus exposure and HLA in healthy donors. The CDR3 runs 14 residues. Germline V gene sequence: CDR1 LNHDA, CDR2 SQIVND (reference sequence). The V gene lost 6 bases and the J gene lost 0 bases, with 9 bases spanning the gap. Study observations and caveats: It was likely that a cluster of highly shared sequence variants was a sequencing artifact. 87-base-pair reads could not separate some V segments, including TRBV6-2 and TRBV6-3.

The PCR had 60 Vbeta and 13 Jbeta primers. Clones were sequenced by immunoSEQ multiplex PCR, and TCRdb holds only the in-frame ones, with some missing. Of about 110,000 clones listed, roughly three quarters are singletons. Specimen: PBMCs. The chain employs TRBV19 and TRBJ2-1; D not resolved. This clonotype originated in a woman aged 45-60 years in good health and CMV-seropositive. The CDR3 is CASSIMSSYNEQFF. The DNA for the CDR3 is TGTGCCAGTAGCATCATGTCCTCCTACAATGAGCAGTTCTTC.